This T cell receptor beta chain originates from a study of spatial heterogeneity in lung cancer. Findings of the study overall: Tracking of tumor mutation counts was seen in expanded intratumoral alpha and beta TCR counts. Counts of ubiquitous and regional expanded TCRs tracked ubiquitous and regional nonsynonymous mutations, respectively.

From germline, CDR1 is SGDLS and CDR2 YYNGEE. The CDR3 is 14 residues long. Trimming pared 3 bases from V and 5 bases from J, leaving 9 bases between. This clonotype was seen repeatedly, ten times or more. Its specificity is not known. A single record per CDR3 protein comes from TCRdb applying MiXCR to the 5' RACE reads. The data contain under 20,000 distinct CDR3 sequences, 7% of them seen just once; the ten biggest clones take up around 20%. Time point reported: sample taken at primary tumor resection. In each case, whole RNA from tumor, nontumor lung or frozen PBMC was sequenced unsorted. This TCR came from a female donor with early-stage non-small cell lung cancer. The V gene is TRBV9, the J gene TRBJ1-6; the D gene is possibly TRBD1 (5 bases). The input for sequencing was lung tumor tissue, taken at surgery. CDR3 protein: CASSEGPHNSPLHF. As DNA, the CDR3 is TGTGCCAGCAGCGAGGGGCCTCATAATTCACCCCTCCACTTT.